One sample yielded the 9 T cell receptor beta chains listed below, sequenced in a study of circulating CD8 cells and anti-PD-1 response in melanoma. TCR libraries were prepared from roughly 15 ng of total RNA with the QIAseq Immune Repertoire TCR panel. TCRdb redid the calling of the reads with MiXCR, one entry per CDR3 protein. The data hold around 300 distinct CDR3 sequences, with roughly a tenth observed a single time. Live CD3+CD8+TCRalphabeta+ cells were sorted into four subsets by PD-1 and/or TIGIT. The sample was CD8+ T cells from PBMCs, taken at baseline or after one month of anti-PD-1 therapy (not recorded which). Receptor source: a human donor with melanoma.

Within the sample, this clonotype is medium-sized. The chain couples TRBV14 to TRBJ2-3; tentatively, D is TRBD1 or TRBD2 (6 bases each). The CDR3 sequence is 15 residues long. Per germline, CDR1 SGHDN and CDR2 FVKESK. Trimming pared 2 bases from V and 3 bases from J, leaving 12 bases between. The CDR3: CASSQRGRRTDTQYF. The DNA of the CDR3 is TGTGCCAGCAGCCAACGGGGGCGAAGAACAGATACGCAGTATTTT.

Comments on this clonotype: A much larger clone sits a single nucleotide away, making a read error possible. The CDR3 spells CASCPERRDSLYEQYF. CDR3 DNA sequence: TGTGCCAGCTGTCCCGAACGCCGGGACAGCCTTTACGAGCAGTACTTC. The chain recombines TRBV27 with TRBJ2-7; 7 bases fit TRBD1. The V gene end was trimmed by 8 bases and the J gene end by 4 bases; junction bases not matched to a gene: 17. There are 16 residues in the CDR3. Germline lookup yields CDR1 MNHEY and CDR2 SMNVEV (reference sequence).

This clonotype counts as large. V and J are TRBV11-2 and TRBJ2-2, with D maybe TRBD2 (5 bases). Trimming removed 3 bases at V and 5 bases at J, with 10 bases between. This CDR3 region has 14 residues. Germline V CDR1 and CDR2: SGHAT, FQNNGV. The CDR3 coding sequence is TGTGCCAGCAGCTTGTCCCCGGGGACCGGGGAGCTGTTTTTT. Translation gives CASSLSPGTGELFF.

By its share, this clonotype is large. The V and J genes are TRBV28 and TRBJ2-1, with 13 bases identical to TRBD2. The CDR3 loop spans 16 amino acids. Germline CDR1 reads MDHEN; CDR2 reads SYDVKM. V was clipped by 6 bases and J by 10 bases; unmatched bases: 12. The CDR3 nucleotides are TGTGCCAGCAGCTTCGAGGAACTAGCGGGAGGGGGGGAGCAGTTCTTC. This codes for CASSFEELAGGGEQFF.

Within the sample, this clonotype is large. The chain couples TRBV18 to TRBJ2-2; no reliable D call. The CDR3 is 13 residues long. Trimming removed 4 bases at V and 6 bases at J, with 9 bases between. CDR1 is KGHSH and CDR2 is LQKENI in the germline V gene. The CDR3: CASSLDPAGELFF. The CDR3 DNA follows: TGTGCCAGCTCACTGGACCCGGCCGGGGAGCTGTTTTTT.

CDR3 sequence (DNA): TGCAGCGTTGAGGGGTCGCACCCGCTCACAGGGGGCAATGAGCAGTTCTTC. Its protein product is CSVEGSHPLTGGNEQFF. This sequence joins TRBV29-1 and TRBJ2-1; 8 bases are shared with TRBD1. Germline CDR1 SQVTM, CDR2 ANQGSEA. V lost 3 bases and J lost 6; bases outside the gene matches: 16. The CDR3 runs to 17 residues.

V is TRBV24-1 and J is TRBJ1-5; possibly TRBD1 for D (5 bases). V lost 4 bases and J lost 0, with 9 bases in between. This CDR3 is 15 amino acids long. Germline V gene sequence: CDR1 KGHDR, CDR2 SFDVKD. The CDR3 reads CATSEGADSNQPQHF. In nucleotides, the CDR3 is TGTGCCACCAGTGAAGGGGCCGATAGCAATCAGCCCCAGCATTTT.

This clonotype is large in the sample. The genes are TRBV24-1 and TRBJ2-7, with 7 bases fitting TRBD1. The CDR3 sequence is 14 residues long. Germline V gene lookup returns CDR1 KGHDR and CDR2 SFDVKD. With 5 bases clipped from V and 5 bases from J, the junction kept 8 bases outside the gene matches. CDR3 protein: CATSATDRAHEQYF. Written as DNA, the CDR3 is TGTGCCACCAGTGCTACCGACAGGGCCCACGAGCAGTACTTC.

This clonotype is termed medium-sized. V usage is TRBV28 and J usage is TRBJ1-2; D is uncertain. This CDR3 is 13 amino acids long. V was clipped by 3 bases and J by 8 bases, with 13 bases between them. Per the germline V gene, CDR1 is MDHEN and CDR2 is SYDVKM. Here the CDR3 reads CASSFKWAEGYTF. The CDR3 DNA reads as TGTGCCAGCAGTTTCAAGTGGGCGGAAGGCTACACCTTC.